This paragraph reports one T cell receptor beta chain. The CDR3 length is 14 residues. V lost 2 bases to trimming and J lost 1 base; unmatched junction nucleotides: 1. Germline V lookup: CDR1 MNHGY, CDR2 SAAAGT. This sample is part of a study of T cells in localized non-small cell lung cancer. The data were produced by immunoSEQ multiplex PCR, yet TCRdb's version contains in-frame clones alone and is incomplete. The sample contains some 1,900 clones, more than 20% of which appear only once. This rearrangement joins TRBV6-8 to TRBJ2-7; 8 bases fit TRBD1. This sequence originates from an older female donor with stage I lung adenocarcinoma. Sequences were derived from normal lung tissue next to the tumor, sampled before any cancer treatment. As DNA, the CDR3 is TGTGCCAGCAGTTACCAGGGGGCTTCCTACGAGCAGTACTTC. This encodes CASSYQGASYEQYF.